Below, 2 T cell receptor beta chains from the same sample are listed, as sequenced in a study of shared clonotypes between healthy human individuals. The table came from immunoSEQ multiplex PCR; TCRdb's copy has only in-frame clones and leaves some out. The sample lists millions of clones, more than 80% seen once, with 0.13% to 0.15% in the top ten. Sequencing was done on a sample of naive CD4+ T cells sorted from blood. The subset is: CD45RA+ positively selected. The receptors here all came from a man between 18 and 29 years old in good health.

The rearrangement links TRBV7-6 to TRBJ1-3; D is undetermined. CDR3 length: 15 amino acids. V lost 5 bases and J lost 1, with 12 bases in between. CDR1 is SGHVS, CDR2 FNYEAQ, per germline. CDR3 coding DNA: TGTGCCAGCAGCCATAATGGGAATTCTGGAAACACCATATATTTT. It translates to CASSHNGNSGNTIYF.

This CDR3 is CSVGGLAGTSGYTQYF. CDR3 DNA: TGCAGCGTTGGGGGGCTAGCGGGAACGTCGGGTTATACGCAGTATTTT. V and J are TRBV29-1 and TRBJ2-3, with 9 bases matching TRBD2. CDR1 and CDR2 (germline): SQVTM, ANQGSEA. The length of the CDR3 is 16 residues. Trimming took 4 bases from V and 7 from J; bases not matched to a gene: 15.